This TCR delta chain emerged from a study of γδ T cells in repeated Plasmodium falciparum infection. The V segment lost 3 bases and the J segment 4 bases; nucleotides outside the gene matches: 12. From germline, CDR1 is GEAIGNYY and CDR2 EKD. The CDR3 is 16 amino acids. Bulk repertoires came from Vgamma9/Vdelta2+ or Vdelta2-negative gammadelta T cells flow-sorted from PBMC. TCRdb re-processed the multiplex PCR reads using CATT. Here the sample spans around 86,000 delta-chain clones, more than 1.4% being singletons. This clone was observed a few times. Translating this DNA gives a protein that differs at residue 6 from the TCRdb one, which belongs to a much larger clone; a read error is likely, and the protein shown is this translation.

The source material was gamma-delta T cells from blood. This receptor was identified in a pool of human donors (malaria-infected and uninfected, not separated). This chain connects TRDV2 to TRDJ1; TRDD3 agrees at 8 bases. In DNA, the CDR3 is TGTGCCTGTGACGGGATAGGGGATACCCCCCTCGATAAACTCATCTTT. As protein: CACDGIGDTPLDKLIF.